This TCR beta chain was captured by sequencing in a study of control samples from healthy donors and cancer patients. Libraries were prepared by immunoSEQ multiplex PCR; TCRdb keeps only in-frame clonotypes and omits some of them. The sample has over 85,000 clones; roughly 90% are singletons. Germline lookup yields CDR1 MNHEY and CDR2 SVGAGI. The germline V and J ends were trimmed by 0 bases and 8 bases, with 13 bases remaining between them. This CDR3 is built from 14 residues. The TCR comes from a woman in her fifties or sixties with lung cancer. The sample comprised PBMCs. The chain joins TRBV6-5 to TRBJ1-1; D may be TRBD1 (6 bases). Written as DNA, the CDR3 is TGTGCCAGCAGTTACTCGAGGGGGTTTGGCGAAGCTTTCTTT. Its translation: CASSYSRGFGEAFF.